The 12 T cell receptor beta chains given below trace back to one sample, sequenced in a study of T cell responses to AZD1222 COVID-19 vaccine (dated by TCRdb to the early 2020s). The library was prepared using the immunoSEQ multiplex PCR assay. As stored in TCRdb, this immuneACCESS dataset retains in-frame rearrangements with V and J assigned. A fraction of the clones does not appear; measured against another copy, unresolved V genes explain less than half of the discrepancy, and the remainder lacks a known reason. Recorded for this sample are more than 150,000 clones; 94% of them occurred a single time. The ten biggest clones cover approximately 0.6% of the sample. The time point label here, explained by the study, means: baseline before first vaccination. The input for sequencing was peripheral blood, taken on day 0 of AZD1222 vaccination. The receptors were gathered from an adult in good health.

The chain couples TRBV3-1 (or the pseudogene TRBV3-2) to TRBJ1-1, with D possibly TRBD1 on 6 matching bases. Deletions cut 1 base from V and 4 bases from J, with 10 bases between. CDR1 is LGHDT, CDR2 YNNKEL, per germline (reference sequence). The length of the CDR3 is 14 residues. For the CDR3, the DNA is TGTGCCAGCAGCCAAGGCACAGGGCCCACTGAAGCTTTCTTT. Translated: CASSQGTGPTEAFF.

The chain has TRBV28 and TRBJ1-4; D not resolved. The CDR3 runs 13 residues. CDR1 and CDR2 from the germline V gene are MDHEN and SYDVKM. V was cut by 5 bases and J by 7 bases, with 11 bases left in between. DNA of the CDR3: TGTGCCAGCAGTGGAGGTCGGGGTGAAAAACTGTTTTTT. This encodes CASSGGRGEKLFF. Filled out from reference TRBV28 and TRBJ1-4, the complete variable domain reads DVKVTQSSRYLVKRTGEKVFLECVQDMDHENMFWYRQDPGLGLRLIYFSYDVKMKEKGDIPEGYSVSREKKERFSLILESASTNQTSMYLCASSGGRGEKLFFGSGTQLSVL.

This chain links TRBV5-1 with TRBJ2-7, with D possibly matching TRBD1 (5 bases). CDR1 and CDR2 (germline): SGHRS, YFSETQ. The CDR3 has 17 amino acids. The V end lost 0 bases, the J end lost 3 bases, and 19 bases lay between the germline ends. The CDR3 loop reads CASSLDLQDQIVYEQYF. CDR3 in DNA: TGCGCCAGCAGCTTGGATCTACAGGACCAGATCGTCTACGAGCAGTACTTC.

The genes are TRBV9 and TRBJ2-1; D remains unclear. V shed 4 bases and J shed 4 bases, with 12 bases lying between them. This CDR3 is 14 amino acids long. Germline CDR1 and CDR2: SGDLS and YYNGEE. CDR3 residues: CASSPGGMYNEQFF. The CDR3, as DNA: TGTGCCAGCAGCCCGGGCGGTATGTACAATGAGCAGTTCTTC.

V and J are TRBV19 and TRBJ2-7; D is tentatively TRBD1 or TRBD2 (6 bases each). The CDR3 is 13 amino acids. V shed 4 bases and J shed 3 bases, with 10 bases lying between them. The germline V gene has CDR1 LNHDA and CDR2 SQIVND (reference sequence). The DNA for the CDR3 is TGTGCCAGTAGTAAGGGGGGCGGCTACGAGCAGTACTTC. Translation gives CASSKGGGYEQYF.

This clone was counted once. The chain recombines TRBV11-2 with TRBJ1-1, with a weak D call TRBD1 (5 bases). Trimming left V 5 bases short and J 7 bases short, with 20 bases between. Germline V gives CDR1 SGHAT, CDR2 FQNNGV. The CDR3 runs 15 residues. The CDR3 sequence is CASSRIGSGTDEAFF. In nucleotides, the CDR3 is TGTGCCAGCAGCCGTATTGGGTCCGGGACCGATGAAGCTTTCTTT.

The V call is TRBV2, the J call TRBJ2-3, with TRBD2 identical over 10 bases. Germline lookup yields CDR1 SNHLY and CDR2 FYNNEI. The CDR3 totals 14 residues. V shed 9 bases and J 3 bases; nucleotides not matched to a gene: 6. The CDR3, as DNA: TGTGCCAGTATACTAGCGGGAAGTACAGATACGCAGTATTTT. Encoded protein: CASILAGSTDTQYF.

The rearrangement links TRBV6-2 or TRBV6-3 to TRBJ2-7, with D possibly being TRBD2 (6 bases). The length of the CDR3 is 15 residues. Trimming shortened V by 2 bases and J by 7 bases, and 18 bases separated the two germline ends. Germline V lookup: CDR1 MNHEY, CDR2 SVGEGT. The CDR3 bases are TGTGCCAGCAGTTACGCGGGACTCTCCGGAGGGGAGCAGTACTTC. This encodes CASSYAGLSGGEQYF.

This chain connects TRBV6-1 to TRBJ1-1; D gene unclear. Trimming shortened V by 2 bases and J by 0 bases, and 10 bases separated the two germline ends. Per germline, CDR1 MNHNS and CDR2 SASEGT. This CDR3 is 15 amino acids long. CDR3 nucleotides: TGTGCCAGCAGTGAATTGGCTCGGATGAACACTGAAGCTTTCTTT. Translated: CASSELARMNTEAFF.

A remark on this clone: This sample includes further DNA sequences coding for the same CDR3. V is TRBV6-4 and J is TRBJ2-2; no reliable D call. Germline lookup yields CDR1 MRHNA and CDR2 SNTAGT. The CDR3 spans 13 residues. V lost 2 bases to trimming and J lost 3 bases, with 4 bases between them. As DNA, the CDR3 is TGTGCCAGCAGTGACAGTGACACCGGGGAGCTGTTTTTT. This translates into CASSDSDTGELFF.

As for this clone: Other nucleotide sequences in the sample specify the same CDR3. The chain joins TRBV18 to TRBJ2-7; possibly TRBD1 for D (6 bases). The germline V gene encodes CDR1 KGHSH and CDR2 LQKENI. This CDR3 has 14 amino acids. V was trimmed by 3 bases and J by 2 bases, leaving 11 bases between them. This CDR3 is CASSPPGTTYEQYF. The CDR3 nucleotides are TGTGCCAGCTCACCCCCAGGGACAACCTACGAGCAGTACTTC.

The chain has TRBV9 and TRBJ1-2; D is uncertain. Trimming removed 0 bases at V and 2 bases at J, with 5 bases between. Germline CDR1 and CDR2: SGDLS and YYNGEE. The CDR3 extends over 13 amino acids. The CDR3: CASSVAVNYGYTF. CDR3 nucleotide sequence: TGTGCCAGCAGCGTAGCCGTAAACTATGGCTACACCTTC. Using reference TRBV9 and TRBJ1-2 for the parts outside the CDR3, the full variable domain is DSGVTQTPKHLITATGQRVTLRCSPRSGDLSVYWYQQSLDQGLQFLIQYYNGEERAKGNILERFSAQQFPDLHSELNLSSLELGDSALYFCASSVAVNYGYTFGSGTRLTVV.